One sample yielded the 27 T cell receptor beta chains listed below, sequenced in a study of blood T cell repertoires in COVID-19. Method: immunoSEQ multiplex PCR; TCRdb's copy keeps in-frame clones and lacks some. The repertoire holds approximately 180,000 clones, with around 85% as singletons. Sequenced: peripheral blood. All receptors come from a human donor with active or convalescent COVID-19. The donor label of this sample is uncertain.

The chain employs TRBV6-6 and TRBJ2-3; D possibly corresponds to TRBD2 (7 bases). Deletions cut 6 bases from V and 4 bases from J, with 17 bases between. This CDR3 spans 15 amino acids. The germline CDR1 and CDR2 sequences are MNHNY and SVGAGI (reference sequence). The CDR3 region is CASRPPGGLADTQYF. In nucleotides, the CDR3 is TGTGCCAGCAGGCCACCCGGGGGGCTGGCAGATACGCAGTATTTT.

The chain couples TRBV30 to TRBJ2-1; maybe TRBD2 (7 bases). The CDR3 totals 14 residues. V lost 0 bases and J 6 bases, leaving 12 bases between the germline ends. The germline V gene has CDR1 GTSNPN and CDR2 SVGIG (reference sequence). This chain's CDR3 is CAWSVGGGPNEQFF. The CDR3 region has the DNA TGTGCCTGGAGTGTTGGCGGGGGCCCCAATGAGCAGTTCTTC.

V is TRBV7-9 and J is TRBJ2-2; D is unclear. Germline values: CDR1 SEHNR, CDR2 FQNEAQ (reference sequence). V lost 5 bases and J 0 bases, leaving 13 bases between the germline ends. This CDR3 is built from 16 residues. Here the CDR3 DNA reads TGTGCCAGCAGCCCCCCACCGGGTGCGAACACCGGGGAGCTGTTTTTT. Its protein product is CASSPPPGANTGELFF.

The genes are TRBV6-2 or TRBV6-3 and TRBJ2-7; the D gene is possibly TRBD1 (6 bases). Trimming took 5 bases from V and 12 from J, leaving 17 bases between them. Per germline, CDR1 MNHEY and CDR2 SVGEGT. This CDR3 spans 12 amino acids. The CDR3 DNA follows: TGTGCCAGCAGTAATCGACAGGCAAACGTGTACTTC. It codes for CASSNRQANVYF.

The V and J genes are TRBV2 and TRBJ1-4, with TRBD1 matching 9 bases. CDR1 and CDR2 (germline): SNHLY, FYNNEI. CDR3 length equals 14 residues. J lost 6 bases, V lost 8 bases, and 7 bases had no gene match. The CDR3: CASFWDRAYEKLFF. CDR3 DNA: TGTGCCAGCTTTTGGGACAGGGCTTATGAAAAACTGTTTTTT.

The chain recombines TRBV28 with TRBJ1-2; D might be TRBD1 (5 bases). This CDR3 spans 16 amino acids. CDR1 and CDR2 from the germline V gene are MDHEN and SYDVKM. The V gene lost 6 bases and the J gene lost 2 bases, with 19 bases spanning the gap. The CDR3 is CASRNPLGGSNYGYTF. Here the CDR3 DNA reads TGTGCCAGCAGGAATCCCCTGGGGGGTTCCAACTATGGCTACACCTTC.

The chain combines TRBV9 with TRBJ1-5; D gene ambiguous. The CDR3 is made up of 15 amino acids. V shed 0 bases and J shed 0 bases, with 7 bases lying between them. Germline lookup yields CDR1 SGDLS and CDR2 YYNGEE. The CDR3 sequence is CASSVGRDSNQPQHF. CDR3 DNA sequence: TGTGCCAGCAGCGTAGGTCGGGATAGCAATCAGCCCCAGCATTTT.

The chain has TRBV10-3 and TRBJ1-1; 10 bases are a match to TRBD1. The junction had 9 bases not matched to a gene; V was cut back by 8 bases and J by 3 bases. CDR1 and CDR2 (germline): ENHRY, SYGVKD. CDR3 length equals 15 residues. CDR3 DNA sequence: TGTGCCATCGCCCGGGACAGGGGTTTCGACACTGAAGCTTTCTTT. Translated, it gives CAIARDRGFDTEAFF.

The chain has TRBV12-2 and TRBJ1-5; the table calls TRBD1, which could not be checked here. TRBV12-2 corresponds to a pseudogene. The CDR3 runs 15 residues. The CDR3 reads CASRTRQGRNQPQHF. The CDR3 DNA sequence: TGTGCAAGTCGCACCAGACAGGGCCGCAATCAGCCCCAGCATTTT.

Only a few counts were recorded for this clone. This chain uses TRBV7-2 with TRBJ2-7, with 10 bases matching TRBD1. CDR1 SGHTA and CDR2 FQGNSA come from the germline V gene. The CDR3 extends over 14 amino acids. V was clipped by 8 bases and J by 4 bases; unmatched bases: 8. The DNA for the CDR3 is TGTGCCAGCGGCTGGGACAGGGGTTTTTACGAGCAGTACTTC. Amino acid sequence: CASGWDRGFYEQYF.

The chain links TRBV2 to TRBJ1-4; D gene ambiguous. The CDR3 has 11 residues. Trimming removed 4 bases from V and 11 bases from J, with 8 bases in between. Germline V gene sequence: CDR1 SNHLY, CDR2 FYNNEI. The CDR3: CASSGGYKLFF. The CDR3 bases are TGTGCCAGCAGTGGAGGGTATAAACTGTTTTTT.

The genes are TRBV5-6 and TRBJ2-1, with D maybe TRBD1 (6 bases). The ends were cut back, 6 bases at V and 5 bases at J, with 27 bases in the middle. The CDR3 runs to 18 residues. CDR1 and CDR2 from the germline V gene are SGHDT and YYEEEE. The CDR3 here is CASTLPGVGATWNNEQFF. The CDR3 DNA follows: TGTGCCAGCACCCTCCCCGGGGTGGGGGCGACATGGAACAATGAGCAGTTCTTC.

The chain couples TRBV5-6 to TRBJ2-1; possible D gene TRBD2, 6 bases. The CDR3 has 15 residues. Trimming shortened V by 0 bases and J by 0 bases, and 7 bases separated the two germline ends. CDR1 is SGHDT, CDR2 YYEEEE, per germline. CDR3 in DNA: TGTGCCAGCAGCTTGGCCGGGAGCTCCTACAATGAGCAGTTCTTC. Translation: CASSLAGSSYNEQFF.

The V call is TRBV11-2, the J call TRBJ2-7, with 11 bases identical to TRBD2. Germline values: CDR1 SGHAT, CDR2 FQNNGV. The J segment lost 3 bases and the V segment lost 5 bases, leaving 6 bases of the junction unmatched. The CDR3 covers 15 residues. The chain's CDR3 is CASSPTSGALYEQYF. The CDR3 DNA reads as TGTGCCAGCAGCCCGACTAGCGGGGCCCTCTACGAGCAGTACTTC.

The rearrangement joins TRBV4-1 to TRBJ1-4; TRBD1 aligns across 9 bases. The CDR3 runs 15 residues. The V segment lost 4 bases and the J segment 8 bases; nucleotides outside the gene matches: 8. Germline V gene sequence: CDR1 MGHRA, CDR2 YSYEKL. In DNA form, the CDR3 reads TGCGCCAGCAGCCGCCCGGGACAGGGCAGCGAAAAACTGTTTTTT. Residues: CASSRPGQGSEKLFF.

The chain employs TRBV18 and TRBJ2-7; D not certain. This CDR3 has 14 residues. The germline gives CDR1 KGHSH, CDR2 LQKENI. Trimming stripped 3 bases from V and 2 bases from J, with 11 bases between. DNA of the CDR3: TGTGCCAGCTCACCCTACGACGGAGCCTACGAGCAGTACTTC. Encoded protein: CASSPYDGAYEQYF.

This clone showed up just once. The chain uses TRBV30 and TRBJ1-6; no firm D call. The CDR3 totals 15 residues. V lost 3 bases to trimming and J lost 9 bases, with 18 bases between them. Germline CDR1 reads GTSNPN; CDR2 reads SVGIG (reference sequence). In nucleotides, the CDR3 is TGTGCCTGGAGAATACCCACGGGGAGCGGTTCACCCCTCCACTTT. Translated: CAWRIPTGSGSPLHF.

This chain joins TRBV3-1 (or the pseudogene TRBV3-2) and TRBJ2-2; the match to TRBD2 covers 11 bases. The CDR3 runs 17 residues. Germline trimming cut 4 bases from V and 0 bases from J; bases unmatched to any gene: 4. The germline CDR1 and CDR2 sequences are LGHDT and YNNKEL (reference sequence). The DNA for the CDR3 is TGTGCCAGCAGCCCCGCTAGCGGGAGGCCGAACACCGGGGAGCTGTTTTTT. The encoded protein is CASSPASGRPNTGELFF.

The gene calls are TRBV27 and TRBJ1-1; 9 nucleotides agree with TRBD1. The CDR3 loop spans 15 amino acids. Germline lookup yields CDR1 MNHEY and CDR2 SMNVEV (reference sequence). The V segment lost 3 bases and the J segment 1 base; nucleotides outside the gene matches: 3. DNA for the CDR3: TGTGCCAGCAGTTTCCAGACAGGGGGGAACACTGAAGCTTTCTTT. Its protein product is CASSFQTGGNTEAFF.

This rearrangement joins TRBV24-1 to TRBJ2-6, with D hard to call. Germline-derived CDR1 and CDR2 are KGHDR and SFDVKD. V lost 4 bases, J lost 4 bases, and 13 bases lay in between. This CDR3 is built from 16 residues. The CDR3 DNA reads as TGTGCCACCAGTGACCTACCCCCGGAGGGGGCCAACGTCCTGACTTTC. Encoded protein: CATSDLPPEGANVLTF.

The chain has TRBV5-4 and TRBJ2-1; 7 bases agree with TRBD2. The V and J ends lost 4 bases and 4 bases, in that order; junction bases with no gene match: 8. The CDR3 has 15 residues. The germline V gene has CDR1 SGHNT and CDR2 YYREEE (reference sequence). The chain's CDR3 is CASSLGTTPYNEQFF. The DNA of the CDR3 is TGTGCCAGCAGCCTGGGGACTACCCCTTACAATGAGCAGTTCTTC.

V usage is TRBV5-1 and J usage is TRBJ1-5; tentative D call: TRBD1 (5 bases). In germline, CDR1 is SGHRS, CDR2 YFSETQ. The CDR3 consists of 18 residues. Between the trimmed V and J ends, which lost 0 bases and 0 bases, there was a span of 16 bases. The CDR3, as DNA: TGCGCCAGCAGCTTGGGTGGGTGGGGGGTAAATAGCAATCAGCCCCAGCATTTT. It specifies CASSLGGWGVNSNQPQHF.

V usage is TRBV10-1 and J usage is TRBJ1-3; D unresolved. Germline values: CDR1 WNHNN, CDR2 SYGVQD (reference sequence). The CDR3 sequence is 15 residues long. V lost 0 bases to trimming and J lost 0 bases, with 6 bases between them. In nucleotides, the CDR3 is TGCGCCAGCAGTGAGTCGGGAGGCTCTGGAAACACCATATATTTT. It is translated as CASSESGGSGNTIYF.

V usage is TRBV18 and J usage is TRBJ2-1; 9 bases map to TRBD1. The CDR3 covers 15 residues. After removal of 2 bases from V and 6 bases from J, the junction contained 5 bases not matched to a gene. Germline loops: CDR1 KGHSH, CDR2 LQKENI. The CDR3 is CASSPAGTGFNEQFF. CDR3 in DNA: TGTGCCAGCTCACCAGCCGGGACAGGGTTCAATGAGCAGTTCTTC.

This clone was seen a single time. The chain recombines TRBV28 with TRBJ2-2; the D gene is possibly TRBD2 (7 bases). V lost 5 bases, J lost 4 bases, and 17 bases lay in between. From germline, CDR1 is MDHEN and CDR2 SYDVKM. The CDR3 extends over 16 amino acids. CDR3 DNA sequence: TGTGCCAGCAGTCGCGTTGGGGGGGGCATCACCGGGGAGCTGTTTTTT. It specifies CASSRVGGGITGELFF.

The rearrangement links TRBV7-3 to TRBJ1-1; possible D gene TRBD1, 5 bases. Between the trimmed V and J ends, which lost 6 bases and 6 bases, there was a span of 17 bases. This CDR3 comprises 14 residues. Per the germline V gene, CDR1 is SGHTA and CDR2 is FQGTGA. CDR3 residues: CASSPLGGGSEAFF. As DNA, the CDR3 is TGTGCCAGCAGTCCCCTCGGGGGAGGATCTGAAGCTTTCTTT.

This clone was seen a handful of times. V is TRBV3-1 (or the pseudogene TRBV3-2) and J is TRBJ1-3, with 10 nucleotides matching TRBD1. The CDR3 is made up of 19 amino acids. With V trimmed by 4 bases and J by 2 bases, 14 bases remained unmatched. Germline V gene lookup returns CDR1 LGHDT and CDR2 YNNKEL (reference sequence). CDR3 bases: TGTGCCAGCAGCCGCCGGCGGGACAGGGGAGGAAGGGCTGGAAACACCATATATTTT. It encodes CASSRRRDRGGRAGNTIYF.